This T cell receptor beta chain was obtained from a study of identical twins. All donors were healthy Caucasians. TCRdb re-derived calls from the 5' RACE reads in MiXCR, one entry per CDR3 protein. The sample consists of 300,000 to 400,000 distinct CDR3 sequences, about 12% of them appearing once. The ends were cut back, 2 bases at V and 7 bases at J, with 3 bases in the middle. Germline values: CDR1 MNHEY, CDR2 SVGEGT. The CDR3 contains 11 residues. The same specimen was also included in a second study, on yellow fever vaccine responses in identical twins. That report notes: The authors reported partly convergent, partly personalized vaccine responses in identical twins.

The receptor was derived from a young woman in good health. Sequenced: CD8+ T cells sorted from blood. The gene calls are TRBV6-2 or TRBV6-3 and TRBJ2-1; D remains unclear. As DNA, the CDR3 is TGTGCCAGCAGTTACCCGAATGAGCAGTTCTTC. Its protein is CASSYPNEQFF.